The next 29 T cell receptor beta chains were all read from a single sample in a study of CXCR3-negative and CXCR3-positive naive CD8 T cells. Libraries of TRB cDNA were made by 5' RACE and carried UMIs. After re-calling the 5' RACE reads, TCRdb lists one entry per CDR3 protein, DNA absent. The sample totals tens of thousands of distinct CDR3 sequences. Study-wide results and limits: When CXCR3-positive naive cells were set against CXCR3-negative naive cells, the former had more hydrophobic TRB CDR3s.

For these receptors, no antigen is known. The material sequenced was naive CXCR3+ CD8+ T cells from blood. Noted subset: CD45RO-CCR7+CD27+CD95- naive CD8+ T cells expressing CXCR3 (TNR3+). The receptors stem from a human donor in good health. Some clones in this sample may be carry-over from other donors' samples.

The chain couples TRBV29-1 to TRBJ1-2; TCRdb proposes TRBD1, but this gene call is untestable without DNA. The CDR3 is 12 residues long. The V gene's germline CDR1 is SQVTM and CDR2 ANQGSEA. CDR3 region: CSARQGSGGYTF.

This chain joins TRBV20-1 and TRBJ1-5. The CDR3 runs to 15 residues. The germline CDR1 and CDR2 sequences are DFQATT and SNEGSKA (reference sequence). CDR3 loop: CSATPLEGGDQPQHF.

The rearrangement uses TRBV11-2 and TRBJ1-4; TCRdb's D gene call, TRBD1, goes unchecked for lack of DNA. CDR3 size: 13 residues. Germline V gene sequence: CDR1 SGHAT, CDR2 FQNNGV. The CDR3 sequence: CASSPEFSGPLFF.

The CDR3 spells CASSGRDRASYNEQFF. The rearrangement links TRBV28 to TRBJ2-1; TCRdb reports TRBD1, a call that lacks DNA to check it against. The CDR3 covers 16 residues. Germline V gene sequence: CDR1 MDHEN, CDR2 SYDVKM. The full variable domain, in which reference TRBV28 and TRBJ2-1 provide the parts outside the CDR3, is DVKVTQSSRYLVKRTGEKVFLECVQDMDHENMFWYRQDPGLGLRLIYFSYDVKMKEKGDIPEGYSVSREKKERFSLILESASTNQTSMYLCASSGRDRASYNEQFFGPGTRLTVL.

The chain links TRBV6-5 to TRBJ2-3; TCRdb selects TRBD1, and the lack of DNA leaves this call unchecked. Per germline, CDR1 MNHEY and CDR2 SVGAGI. The CDR3 extends over 20 amino acids. CDR3 loop: CASSYLPGFGQGVFSDTQYF.

The V gene is TRBV5-1, the J gene TRBJ2-1. This CDR3 is 11 amino acids long. Germline lookup yields CDR1 SGHRS and CDR2 YFSETQ. CDR3: CASMLYNEQFF.

The chain recombines TRBV7-6 with TRBJ2-7; TCRdb outputs TRBD1, but without DNA this stays unchecked. Germline loops: CDR1 SGHVS, CDR2 FNYEAQ. There are 15 residues in the CDR3. CDR3 protein: CASSLEPGNLSEQYF.

This chain links TRBV28 with TRBJ2-7. The CDR3 has 14 amino acids. Germline CDR1 is MDHEN and CDR2 is SYDVKM. CDR3: CASSLYREPYEQYF.

The chain combines TRBV12-3 or TRBV12-4 with TRBJ2-1; TCRdb outputs TRBD1, but without DNA this stays unchecked. The CDR3 contains 12 residues. The CDR3 is CASRSGGGEQFF.

CDR3 loop: CASSVGRQPLIDEQYF. The chain recombines TRBV9 with TRBJ2-7; the TCRdb call, TRBD2, lacks DNA for checking. CDR3 size: 16 residues. Germline V gives CDR1 SGDLS, CDR2 YYNGEE.

The chain combines TRBV4-2 with TRBJ2-7; TCRdb proposes TRBD2, but this gene call is untestable without DNA. This CDR3 contains 17 residues. Germline CDR1 and CDR2: LGHNA and YNFKEQ. The CDR3 loop is CASSQDPTSGASYEQYF.

The V and J genes are TRBV4-3 and TRBJ1-6. CDR3 length: 12 amino acids. The V gene's germline CDR1 is LGHNA and CDR2 YSLEER. The CDR3: CASSSAGSPLHF.

The chain employs TRBV9 and TRBJ2-7; TCRdb picks TRBD2, but there is no DNA to check that call. The CDR3 is 14 residues long. Looked up from germline, CDR1 is SGDLS and CDR2 is YYNGEE. The CDR3 is CASSHGTRGYEQYF.

V gene TRBV7-6 combines with J gene TRBJ1-1. The CDR3 has 13 amino acids. Germline assignment: CDR1 SGHVS and CDR2 FNYEAQ. The chain's CDR3 is CASSSSQNTEAFF.

The chain carries TRBV12-3 or TRBV12-4 and TRBJ1-2; TCRdb's assignment of TRBD1 cannot be checked, as there is no DNA. The CDR3 is made up of 14 amino acids. Here the CDR3 reads CASSPGTQILGYTF.

V usage is TRBV29-1 and J usage is TRBJ2-1; the TCRdb D gene call, TRBD2, has no DNA to confirm it. Germline loops: CDR1 SQVTM, CDR2 ANQGSEA. The CDR3 is 15 amino acids. Here the CDR3 reads CSVETGGQAYNEQFF.

This chain connects TRBV12-3 or TRBV12-4 to TRBJ2-5; the TCRdb call, TRBD1, lacks DNA for checking. CDR3 length: 12 amino acids. The CDR3 reads CASRGGGETQYF.

The CDR3 reads CASSQPSGSDTQYF. The chain combines TRBV19 with TRBJ2-3; TCRdb indicates TRBD2, and absent DNA this call remains unverified. This CDR3 spans 14 amino acids. Germline loops: CDR1 LNHDA, CDR2 SQIVND (reference sequence).

The chain recombines TRBV2 with TRBJ2-6; TCRdb picks TRBD1, but there is no DNA to check that call. This CDR3 contains 20 residues. From germline, CDR1 is SNHLY and CDR2 FYNNEI. CDR3 sequence reads: CASSEGGRDRSFSGANVLTF.

The chain couples TRBV6-6 to TRBJ1-4. CDR3 length: 14 amino acids. Germline-derived CDR1 and CDR2 are MNHNY and SVGAGI (reference sequence). The chain's CDR3 is CASSYSNPDEKLFF.

The chain uses TRBV4-3 and TRBJ2-2. Germline values: CDR1 LGHNA, CDR2 YSLEER. This CDR3 is built from 14 residues. Here the CDR3 reads CASSQVDKTGELFF.

This chain connects TRBV7-9 to TRBJ2-7; TCRdb returns TRBD1, unconfirmable since there is no DNA. The germline V gene has CDR1 SEHNR and CDR2 FQNEAQ (reference sequence). The CDR3 runs 13 residues. CDR3 loop: CGSSPYHGAEQYF.

The chain links TRBV28 to TRBJ1-4; TCRdb's D gene call, TRBD1, goes unchecked for lack of DNA. This CDR3 is built from 16 residues. In germline, CDR1 is MDHEN, CDR2 SYDVKM. This CDR3 reads CASSIQGKGGNEKLFF.

This chain connects TRBV12-3 or TRBV12-4 to TRBJ1-5. There are 16 residues in the CDR3. This chain's CDR3 is CASSLGGLLSNQPQHF.

The J gene is TRBJ2-6, the V gene TRBV28; TCRdb selects TRBD1, and the lack of DNA leaves this call unchecked. The CDR3 has 19 amino acids. The germline gives CDR1 MDHEN, CDR2 SYDVKM. The CDR3 protein is CASSRQGQVLSLGANVLTF.

The genes are TRBV4-1 and TRBJ2-3; TCRdb reports TRBD2, a call that lacks DNA to check it against. The CDR3 totals 15 residues. Germline V gives CDR1 MGHRA, CDR2 YSYEKL. The CDR3 reads CASSQVAGGTDTQYF.

CDR3 loop: CASRSPNYYEQYF. The chain carries TRBV7-2 and TRBJ2-7. The germline gives CDR1 SGHTA, CDR2 FQGNSA. This CDR3 spans 13 amino acids.

The V call is TRBV28, the J call TRBJ2-1; TCRdb indicates TRBD1, and absent DNA this call remains unverified. The germline V gene has CDR1 MDHEN and CDR2 SYDVKM. The CDR3 totals 16 residues. CDR3 loop: CASSLFDRDGYNEQFF.

The chain couples TRBV6-5 to TRBJ2-2. Germline V CDR1 and CDR2: MNHEY, SVGAGI. This CDR3 is 12 amino acids long. The CDR3: CATHLDTGELFF.